The 27 T cell receptor beta chains in this list originate from one sample, sequenced in a study of blood T cell repertoires in COVID-19. Repertoires were generated with immunoSEQ multiplex PCR, while TCRdb's copy carries only in-frame clones and drops some. This repertoire shows 300,000 or so clones, just over 85% found once; its top ten account for roughly 4%. Sequencing was done on a sample of PBMCs or T cells enriched from blood (not recorded which). The receptors here all came from a woman in her 40s with acute COVID-19.

The J gene is TRBJ2-5, the V gene TRBV25-1, with D maybe TRBD2 (6 bases). V gave up 5 bases and J gave up 5 bases, with 18 bases separating them. Germline V gene sequence: CDR1 MGHDK, CDR2 SYGVNS. This CDR3 is 15 amino acids long. The CDR3 region is CASSLVGRGAETQYF. The CDR3 DNA reads TGTGCCAGCAGTCTTGTAGGGCGGGGTGCGGAGACCCAGTACTTC.

The CDR3 region is CASSQVAGRVYNEQFF. The CDR3 nucleotides read TGTGCCAGCAGCCAGGTAGCGGGCCGAGTCTACAATGAGCAGTTCTTC. This chain connects TRBV6-8 to TRBJ2-1; 7 bases are a match to TRBD2. The CDR3 totals 16 residues. Per the germline V gene, CDR1 is MNHGY and CDR2 is SAAAGT. J gave up 3 bases and V 6 bases, and 11 bases lay outside the gene matches.

This clone was seen only a few times. This chain uses TRBV5-1 with TRBJ1-4; the match to TRBD1 covers 8 bases. This CDR3 has 16 amino acids. Per germline, CDR1 SGHRS and CDR2 YFSETQ. Trimming at V came to 4 bases and at J to 8 bases, leaving 13 bases not matched to a gene. The CDR3, as DNA: TGCGCCAGCAGCCAGAAACGGACAGGGTTTCAGGAAAAACTGTTTTTT. It specifies CASSQKRTGFQEKLFF.

The V and J genes are TRBV28 and TRBJ1-3; 9 bases agree with TRBD1. V dropped 6 bases and J dropped 0; count of bases not matched to a gene: 12. This CDR3 is built from 18 residues. CDR1 and CDR2 (germline): MDHEN, SYDVKM. The CDR3 reads CASSPTVGQGFSGNTIYF. CDR3 coding DNA: TGTGCCAGCAGCCCTACCGTGGGACAGGGATTCTCTGGAAACACCATATATTTT. Full variable domain (missing parts from reference TRBV28 and TRBJ1-3): DVKVTQSSRYLVKRTGEKVFLECVQDMDHENMFWYRQDPGLGLRLIYFSYDVKMKEKGDIPEGYSVSREKKERFSLILESASTNQTSMYLCASSPTVGQGFSGNTIYFGEGSWLTVV.

V usage is TRBV28 and J usage is TRBJ1-5; D perhaps matches TRBD1 (5 bases). There are 16 residues in the CDR3. In germline, CDR1 is MDHEN, CDR2 SYDVKM. V was shortened by 3 bases and J by 2 bases, with 14 bases between the two germline ends. CDR3 DNA: TGTGCCAGCAGTTTCGGCAGGGCATATGGCAATCAGCCCCAGCATTTT. Its protein is CASSFGRAYGNQPQHF.

The rearrangement uses TRBV6-5 and TRBJ1-5, with D maybe TRBD1 (5 bases). The CDR3 totals 15 residues. The germline V gene has CDR1 MNHEY and CDR2 SVGAGI. V lost 6 bases and J lost 0, with 12 bases in between. The CDR3 DNA follows: TGTGCCAGCAGCGGACATAACTATAGCAATCAGCCCCAGCATTTT. Residues: CASSGHNYSNQPQHF.

CDR3 loop: CASSPFRGGNTEAFF. As DNA, the CDR3 is TGTGCCAGCAGTCCCTTTCGGGGGGGTAACACTGAAGCTTTCTTT. This chain links TRBV6-5 with TRBJ1-1; D possibly corresponds to TRBD1 (5 bases). This CDR3 has 15 residues. With 5 bases removed from V and 2 bases from J, the gap between germline ends came to 15 bases. The germline V gene encodes CDR1 MNHEY and CDR2 SVGAGI.

The chain has TRBV6-5 and TRBJ1-1; 7 nucleotides align to TRBD1. The CDR3 is 13 amino acids. The V segment lost 5 bases and the J segment 5 bases; nucleotides outside the gene matches: 5. Germline V lookup: CDR1 MNHEY, CDR2 SVGAGI. The CDR3 reads CASSIQGRTEAFF. The CDR3 nucleotides read TGTGCCAGCAGTATACAGGGGCGGACTGAAGCTTTCTTT.

The genes are TRBV19 and TRBJ2-5; D is possibly TRBD1 (5 bases). With 5 bases removed from V and 2 bases from J, the gap between germline ends came to 18 bases. Germline CDR1 LNHDA, CDR2 SQIVND (reference sequence). This CDR3 is 16 amino acids long. This CDR3 reads CASSVPHRRVQETQYF. The CDR3 DNA reads TGTGCCAGTAGTGTCCCCCACCGCAGGGTTCAAGAGACCCAGTACTTC.

The rearrangement links TRBV27 to TRBJ2-7; tentatively, D is TRBD2 (6 bases). This CDR3 contains 13 residues. Germline V CDR1 and CDR2: MNHEY, SMNVEV (reference sequence). V was shortened by 8 bases and J by 4 bases, with 15 bases between the two germline ends. The CDR3 protein is CASRDSIMYEQYF. The CDR3 nucleotides read TGTGCCAGCCGGGACTCTATAATGTACGAGCAGTACTTC.

V and J are TRBV5-1 and TRBJ2-4, with a possible D match to TRBD2 (6 bases). CDR3 length: 13 residues. Germline CDR1 SGHRS, CDR2 YFSETQ. The V gene lost 7 bases and the J gene lost 6 bases, with 14 bases spanning the gap. The CDR3 loop is CASSPGEANIQYF. The CDR3 DNA is TGCGCCAGCTCGCCGGGGGAGGCAAACATTCAGTACTTC.

The V gene is TRBV6-1, the J gene TRBJ1-1, with unresolved D. This CDR3 is built from 16 residues. Trimming removed 0 bases at V and 4 bases at J, with 15 bases between. Germline values: CDR1 MNHNS, CDR2 SASEGT. The DNA for the CDR3 is TGTGCCAGCAGTGAAGCGCTTCAGGCCCTGGGCACTGAAGCTTTCTTT. This encodes CASSEALQALGTEAFF.

This rearrangement joins TRBV5-4 to TRBJ1-1, with a possible D match to TRBD1 (6 bases). V gave up 4 bases and J gave up 4 bases, with 20 bases separating them. The CDR3 has 16 residues. The germline V gene has CDR1 SGHNT and CDR2 YYREEE (reference sequence). This CDR3 is CASSTAQQGFGTEAFF. The CDR3 nucleotides are TGTGCCAGCAGCACCGCACAACAGGGATTTGGCACTGAAGCTTTCTTT.

The chain employs TRBV2 and TRBJ2-5; TRBD2 matches 12 bases. With 8 bases clipped from V and 7 bases from J, the junction kept 14 bases outside the gene matches. Germline CDR1 and CDR2: SNHLY and FYNNEI. The CDR3 totals 16 residues. CDR3 sequence reads: CASGRLTSGRPLTQYF. The CDR3, as DNA: TGTGCCAGCGGCCGTTTAACTAGCGGGAGGCCTTTGACCCAGTACTTC.

The chain uses TRBV28 and TRBJ1-5; maybe TRBD1 (5 bases). Germline values: CDR1 MDHEN, CDR2 SYDVKM. The CDR3 spans 13 residues. Trimming took 7 bases from V and 2 from J, leaving 9 bases between them. Written as DNA, the CDR3 is TGTGCCAGCAACAGGAGGGGCAATCAGCCCCAGCATTTT. This sequence encodes CASNRRGNQPQHF.

This chain uses TRBV10-3 with TRBJ2-3, with 8 bases that match TRBD2. This CDR3 region has 13 residues. V gave up 11 bases and J gave up 1 base; unmatched junction bases: 5. Per the germline V gene, CDR1 is ENHRY and CDR2 is SYGVKD. CDR3 bases: TGTGCCGCAACGGGGGGGCGCACAGATACGCAGTATTTT. Its protein is CAATGGRTDTQYF.

The chain joins TRBV7-8 to TRBJ1-1, with a tentative D call TRBD1 (6 bases). Germline V gene sequence: CDR1 SGHVS, CDR2 FQNEAQ. The CDR3 is 18 residues long. V lost 5 bases to trimming and J lost 0 bases, with 22 bases between them. CDR3 nucleotide sequence: TGTGCCAGCAGCCTACATCCAGGACAGTTCGCCATGAACACTGAAGCTTTCTTT. Translated: CASSLHPGQFAMNTEAFF.

The gene calls are TRBV6-2 or TRBV6-3 and TRBJ1-5; D may be TRBD1 (5 bases). The germline V gene encodes CDR1 MNHEY and CDR2 SVGEGT. V lost 2 bases, J lost 6 bases, and 14 bases lay in between. The CDR3 has 15 residues. The CDR3 bases are TGTGCCAGCAGTTACGTCCCAGGGTCGGGTCAGCCCCAGCATTTT. Residues: CASSYVPGSGQPQHF.

V is TRBV19 and J is TRBJ1-1; 7 nucleotides agree with TRBD1. The ends lost 4 bases at V and 2 bases at J; junction bases unmatched: 7. The CDR3 is 15 residues long. CDR1 is LNHDA and CDR2 is SQIVND in the germline V gene (reference sequence). The CDR3 DNA reads TGTGCCAGTAGTAGAGAAACAGGGGCCAACACTGAAGCTTTCTTT. This gives the protein CASSRETGANTEAFF.

This chain uses TRBV6-6 with TRBJ1-4; D ambiguous. Germline V lookup: CDR1 MNHNY, CDR2 SVGAGI (reference sequence). V lost 7 bases, J lost 7 bases, and 10 bases lay in between. The CDR3 contains 12 residues. The CDR3 DNA reads as TGTGCCAGCAAGGTCGGGGTTGAAAAACTGTTTTTT. Translation: CASKVGVEKLFF.

The rearrangement uses TRBV5-1 and TRBJ2-4; D unclear. Germline assignment: CDR1 SGHRS and CDR2 YFSETQ. Trimming removed 4 bases from V and 1 base from J, with 15 bases in between. The CDR3 has 16 residues. The CDR3 DNA is TGCGCCAGCAGCCCCATCTCGGTAGAGGCCAAAAACATTCAGTACTTC. Amino acid sequence: CASSPISVEAKNIQYF.

V is TRBV19 and J is TRBJ1-2, with 8 positions matching TRBD1. Trimming cost V 6 bases and J 2 bases; bases outside gene matches: 8. The CDR3 is 15 residues long. CDR1 is LNHDA and CDR2 is SQIVND in the germline V gene (reference sequence). CDR3 loop: CASSFDRGRNYGYTF. The CDR3, as DNA: TGTGCCAGTAGCTTTGACAGGGGACGAAACTATGGCTACACCTTC.

The V gene is TRBV14, the J gene TRBJ1-1; TRBD1 might be the D (5 bases). Trimming removed 1 base from V and 4 bases from J, with 10 bases in between. The CDR3 contains 14 residues. Germline V CDR1 and CDR2: SGHDN, FVKESK. CDR3 bases: TGTGCCAGCAGCCAAGCCCGGAGGGGCACTGAAGCTTTCTTT. This codes for CASSQARRGTEAFF.

The chain couples TRBV20-1 to TRBJ2-5; 8 bases fit TRBD1. The junction had 5 bases not matched to a gene; V was cut back by 3 bases and J by 5 bases. CDR1 and CDR2 (germline): DFQATT, SNEGSKA (reference sequence). The CDR3 is made up of 13 amino acids. The CDR3, as DNA: TGCAGTGCTAGTGGGACAGGAACGGAGACCCAGTACTTC. This sequence encodes CSASGTGTETQYF.

This sequence joins TRBV12-5 and TRBJ2-7, with D perhaps matching TRBD1 (5 bases). The germline V gene encodes CDR1 LGHNT and CDR2 FRNRAP. The CDR3 contains 13 residues. V was trimmed by 1 base and J by 3 bases, leaving 7 bases between them. CDR3 region: CASGLERGYEQYF. In nucleotides, the CDR3 is TGTGCTAGTGGTTTGGAAAGGGGCTACGAGCAGTACTTC. Together with reference TRBV12-5 and TRBJ2-7, the CDR3 gives the full variable domain: DARVTQTPRHKVTEMGQEVTMRCQPILGHNTVFWYRQTMMQGLELLAYFRNRAPLDDSGMPKDRFSAEMPDATLATLKIQPSEPRDSAVYFCASGLERGYEQYFGPGTRLTVT.

The genes are TRBV5-1 and TRBJ2-6, with 7 bases lining up with TRBD1. This CDR3 is built from 19 residues. The ends lost 0 bases at V and 0 bases at J; junction bases unmatched: 9. CDR1 is SGHRS, CDR2 YFSETQ, per germline. CDR3 nucleotides: TGCGCCAGCAGCTTGGGACAGGGCCCCGCCAGCTCTGGGGCCAACGTCCTGACTTTC. The encoded protein is CASSLGQGPASSGANVLTF.

The rearrangement uses TRBV15 and TRBJ2-7; the match to TRBD1 covers 9 bases. There are 15 residues in the CDR3. The junction had 3 bases not matched to a gene; V was cut back by 1 base and J by 2 bases. The germline CDR1 and CDR2 sequences are LNHNV and YYDKDF (reference sequence). The CDR3 here is CATSRGTGGAYEQYF. The CDR3 bases are TGTGCCACCAGCAGAGGTACAGGGGGCGCCTACGAGCAGTACTTC.